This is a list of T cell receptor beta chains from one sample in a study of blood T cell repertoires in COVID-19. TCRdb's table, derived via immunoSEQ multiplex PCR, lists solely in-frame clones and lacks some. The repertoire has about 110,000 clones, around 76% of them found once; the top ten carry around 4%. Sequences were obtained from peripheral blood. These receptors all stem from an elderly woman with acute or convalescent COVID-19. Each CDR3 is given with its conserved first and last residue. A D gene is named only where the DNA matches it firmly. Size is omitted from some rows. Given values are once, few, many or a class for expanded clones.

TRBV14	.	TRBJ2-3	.	TGTGCCAGCAGCCAAGATCCCGGGATTCGGACAGATACGCAGTATTTT	CASSQDPGIRTDTQYF
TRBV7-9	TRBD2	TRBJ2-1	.	TGTGCCAGCAGCTTTGGACTAGCGGTGAACAATGAGCAGTTCTTC	CASSFGLAVNNEQFF
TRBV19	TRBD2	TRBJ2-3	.	TGTGCCAGTAGTATTGGCCAGACTAGCGGGCAAGACACAGATACGCAGTATTTT	CASSIGQTSGQDTDTQYF
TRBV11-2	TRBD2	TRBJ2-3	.	TGTGCCAGCAGCCCCCTAGCGGGATTCACAGATACGCAGTATTTT	CASSPLAGFTDTQYF
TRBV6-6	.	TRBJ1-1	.	TGTGCCAGCAGTTACTCGAGAGAGGGCTGGCGTACTGAAGCTTTCTTT	CASSYSREGWRTEAFF
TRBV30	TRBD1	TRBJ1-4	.	TGTGCCTGGAGTCCGGGACAGATGTTTGGTGAAAAACTGTTTTTT	CAWSPGQMFGEKLFF
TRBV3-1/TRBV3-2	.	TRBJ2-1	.	TGTGCCAGCAGCCAATCTTTCCCGCCGGGGGTTAATGAGCAGTTCTTC	CASSQSFPPGVNEQFF
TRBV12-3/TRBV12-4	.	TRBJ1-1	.	TGTGCCAGCAGACCAGTTGAGGGCGCTGAAGCTTTCTTT	CASRPVEGAEAFF
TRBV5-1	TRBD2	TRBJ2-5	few	TGCGCCAGCAGCTTGTCCGGGGAGGGCCGCGAGACCCAGTACTTC	CASSLSGEGRETQYF
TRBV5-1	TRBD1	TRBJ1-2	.	TGCGCCAGCAGCTCCACAGGGGACATAGGGTATGGCTACACCTTC	CASSSTGDIGYGYTF
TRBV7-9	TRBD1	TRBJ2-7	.	TGTGCCAGCAGTTCATCAACAGGGGACGAGCAGTACTTC	CASSSSTGDEQYF
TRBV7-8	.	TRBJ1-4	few	TGTGCCAGCAGCGAAACAGGAAGTGCAACTAATGAAAAACTGTTTTTT	CASSETGSATNEKLFF
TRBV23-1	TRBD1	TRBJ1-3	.	TGCGCCAGCAGTGCTCACCTGGGACAGGCCGGGGGAGACACCATATATTTT	CASSAHLGQAGGDTIYF
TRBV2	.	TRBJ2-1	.	TGTGCCAGCAGTGAAGAACGGAGCTCCTACAATGAGCAGTTCTTC	CASSEERSSYNEQFF
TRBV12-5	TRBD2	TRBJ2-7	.	TGTGCTAGTGGTTCTTCCCAAGCGGGAGGGCCCTACGAGCAGTACTTC	CASGSSQAGGPYEQYF
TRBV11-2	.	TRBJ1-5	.	TGTGCCAGCAGCTTAGGGATCCGGGGGCCCCAGCATTTT	CASSLGIRGPQHF
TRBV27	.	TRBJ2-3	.	TGTGCCAGCAGTTTAAATCCAGGCGGCACAGATACGCAGTATTTT	CASSLNPGGTDTQYF
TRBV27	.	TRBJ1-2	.	TGTGCCAGCAGTAAAATCTCCTACGATGGCTACACCTTC	CASSKISYDGYTF
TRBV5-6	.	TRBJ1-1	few	TGTGCCAGCAGCCTGTTCACTGAAGCTTTCTTT	CASSLFTEAFF
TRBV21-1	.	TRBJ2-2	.	TGTGCCAGCAGCAAAGTAGGAACTAGCGGGTTATTAACCGGGGAGCTGTTTTTT	CASSKVGTSGLLTGELFF
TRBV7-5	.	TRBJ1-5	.	TGTGCCAGAAGCTTAGTTACTTTCAGGGGTGGTCAGCCCCAGCATTTT	CARSLVTFRGGQPQHF
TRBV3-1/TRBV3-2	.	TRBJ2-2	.	TGTGCCAGCGCCCGGCTAGCCGCGGGGGGGGAGCTGTTTTTT	CASARLAAGGELFF
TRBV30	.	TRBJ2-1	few	TGTGCCTCGGGGAGCTACAATGAGCAGTTCTTC	CASGSYNEQFF
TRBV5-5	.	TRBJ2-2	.	TGTGCCAGCAGCTGGGAGGTGTCAGCGAACACCGGGGAGCTGTTTTTT	CASSWEVSANTGELFF